This TCR beta chain was sequenced in a study of T cell repertoires in cytomegalovirus infection. At the level of the study: Public TCR beta signatures marked donors with CMV infection and the matching HLA. Notes on the study in general: HLA-C-restricted, CMV-specific TCR beta clonotypes were dominant ex vivo. Summed frequency of shared TCR beta families picked out CMV carriers who also had the relevant HLA.

About this clonotype: Its antigen is undetermined.

This CDR3 has 15 amino acids. V lost 6 bases, J lost 2 bases, and 14 bases lay in between. TCRdb fed the reads into MiXCR, producing one record per CDR3 protein. The sample carries 630,000 or so distinct CDR3 sequences, 20% to 25% recorded once. The chain combines TRBV12-3 or TRBV12-4 with TRBJ2-1; no definite D call. Sequencing input: CD8+ T cells from PBMCs. The receptor was isolated from a human donor in good health (CMV status not recorded). Some clones in this sample may be carry-over from other donors' samples. The CDR3 is CASSPAGSAYNEQFF. In nucleotides, the CDR3 is TGTGCCAGCAGCCCGGCTGGGTCGGCCTACAATGAGCAGTTCTTC.